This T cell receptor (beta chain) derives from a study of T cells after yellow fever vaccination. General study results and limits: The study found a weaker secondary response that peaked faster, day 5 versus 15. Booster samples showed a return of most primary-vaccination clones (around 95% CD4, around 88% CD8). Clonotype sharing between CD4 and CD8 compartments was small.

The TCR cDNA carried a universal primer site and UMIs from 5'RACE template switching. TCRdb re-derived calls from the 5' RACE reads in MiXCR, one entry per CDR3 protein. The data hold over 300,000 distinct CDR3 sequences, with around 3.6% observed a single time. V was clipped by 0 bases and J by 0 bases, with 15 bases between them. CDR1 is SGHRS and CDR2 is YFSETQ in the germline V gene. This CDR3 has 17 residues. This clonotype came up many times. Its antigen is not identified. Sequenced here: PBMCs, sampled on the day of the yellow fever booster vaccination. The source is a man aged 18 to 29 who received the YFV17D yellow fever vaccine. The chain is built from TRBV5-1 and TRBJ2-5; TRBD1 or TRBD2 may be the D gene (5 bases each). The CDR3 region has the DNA TGCGCCAGCAGCTTGGAGCCCGGGACGTCCCACCAAGAGACCCAGTACTTC. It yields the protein CASSLEPGTSHQETQYF.